These 21 T cell receptor beta chains were all obtained from the same sample, sequenced in a study of human T cells and chemical hapten exposure. TCRdb fed the RACE reads into MiXCR, producing one record per CDR3 protein. The data show around 99,000 distinct CDR3 sequences, around an eighth seen once. Described time point: patch test 1, 2 weeks after DPC sensitization. The sample's treatment: therapeutic diphenylcyclopropenone sensitization with weekly scalp DPC. The sample in question was whole blood, obtained in connection with sensitization to the hapten diphenylcyclopropenone (DPC). Receptor source: a woman aged 35 to 49 with alopecia areata. Some clones in this sample may be carry-over from other donors' samples.

The chain has TRBV28 and TRBJ1-1; D is unclear. V was pared by 3 bases and J by 10 bases, with 12 bases between. Germline loops: CDR1 MDHEN, CDR2 SYDVKM. The CDR3 has 12 residues. DNA of the CDR3: TGTGCCAGCAGTTTTAAGGGCCATGCAGCTTTCTTT. It yields the protein CASSFKGHAAFF.

This clonotype was observed a few times. This chain links TRBV19 with TRBJ1-2; D remains ambiguous. The V end lost 3 bases, the J end lost 4 bases, and 12 bases lay between the germline ends. Germline V gene lookup returns CDR1 LNHDA and CDR2 SQIVND (reference sequence). CDR3 length: 14 amino acids. CDR3 sequence: CASSIRGNAYGYTF. The CDR3 nucleotides are TGTGCCAGTAGTATCCGCGGGAATGCCTATGGCTACACCTTC.

There are many counts of this clonotype. The chain recombines TRBV2 with TRBJ2-5; 8 bases align to TRBD1. Trimming cost V 5 bases and J 6 bases; bases outside gene matches: 8. Germline CDR1 is SNHLY and CDR2 is FYNNEI. This CDR3 spans 14 amino acids. The CDR3 nucleotides are TGTGCCAGCAGTACTCACCGACAGGGGCAGACCCAGTACTTC. The encoded protein is CASSTHRQGQTQYF.

This clonotype was counted many times. The chain recombines TRBV20-1 with TRBJ1-2; TRBD1 is a possible D gene (6 bases). The CDR3 sequence is 13 residues long. V was cut by 6 bases and J by 6 bases, with 17 bases left in between. In germline, CDR1 is DFQATT, CDR2 SNEGSKA (reference sequence). The DNA of the CDR3 is TGCAGTGCCAATCTCGGGACAACGGATGGCTACACCTTC. As protein: CSANLGTTDGYTF.

This clonotype came up many times. The chain uses TRBV6-6 and TRBJ2-7, with 13 bases aligning to TRBD2. V lost 2 bases and J lost 3; bases outside the gene matches: 13. The CDR3 has 19 residues. Per germline, CDR1 MNHNY and CDR2 SVGAGI (reference sequence). CDR3 residues: CASSYTSRTSGSRSYEQYF. CDR3 DNA sequence: TGTGCCAGCAGTTACACCTCAAGGACTAGCGGGAGTCGGAGCTACGAGCAGTACTTC.

This clonotype was found a few times. The chain recombines TRBV5-1 with TRBJ2-5, with 8 nucleotides matching TRBD2. There are 15 residues in the CDR3. From germline, CDR1 is SGHRS and CDR2 YFSETQ. V shed 1 base and J 4 bases; nucleotides not matched to a gene: 6. The CDR3 spells CASSLSSGPRETQYF. Written as DNA, the CDR3 is TGCGCCAGCAGCTTGTCTAGCGGGCCTCGAGAGACCCAGTACTTC.

In its sample, this clonotype was seen many times. The rearrangement uses TRBV4-3 and TRBJ2-5; 14 bases match TRBD2. The germline gives CDR1 LGHNA, CDR2 YSLEER. J was trimmed by 5 bases and V by 5 bases; bases with no gene match: 7. The CDR3 extends over 16 amino acids. The CDR3 protein is CASSEGLAGGLETQYF. The CDR3 nucleotides read TGCGCCAGCAGCGAAGGACTAGCGGGAGGCTTGGAGACCCAGTACTTC.

This clonotype was counted between two and nine times. The chain links TRBV5-5 to TRBJ1-4; weak D call: TRBD1 (5 bases). From germline, CDR1 is SGHKS and CDR2 YYEKEE (reference sequence). There are 15 residues in the CDR3. V lost 3 bases to trimming and J lost 3 bases, with 12 bases between them. CDR3 loop: CASSSRDLSNEKLFF. The CDR3, as DNA: TGTGCCAGCAGCTCCCGGGACTTATCTAATGAAAAACTGTTTTTT.

The CDR3 DNA reads as TGTGCCAGCAGTTTTTTTCTTACCACCGGGGAGCTGTTTTTT. This translates into CASSFFLTTGELFF. The chain combines TRBV27 with TRBJ2-2; D is uncertain. This CDR3 has 14 amino acids. Germline CDR1 reads MNHEY; CDR2 reads SMNVEV (reference sequence). V was pared by 3 bases and J by 4 bases, with 9 bases between.

This clonotype was observed many times. The chain carries TRBV6-6 and TRBJ2-1, with TRBD2 matching over 7 bases. CDR1 MNHNY and CDR2 SVGAGI come from the germline V gene (reference sequence). The CDR3 consists of 14 residues. The V segment lost 4 bases and the J segment 14 bases; nucleotides outside the gene matches: 14. The DNA for the CDR3 is TGTGCCAGCAGTTCGGGGGAACTAGCGCAGGATGAGTTCTTC. Translated: CASSSGELAQDEFF.

Ten or more counts support this clonotype. V usage is TRBV27 and J usage is TRBJ1-5; TRBD1 aligns across 8 bases. CDR1 MNHEY and CDR2 SMNVEV come from the germline V gene (reference sequence). This CDR3 has 13 amino acids. Trimming cost V 4 bases and J 7 bases; bases outside gene matches: 3. The CDR3 region is CASSSGGWQPQHF. The DNA for the CDR3 is TGTGCCAGCAGTTCAGGGGGCTGGCAGCCCCAGCATTTT.

A few counts support this clonotype. The chain carries TRBV6-5 and TRBJ1-5; D gene unclear. V was pared by 6 bases and J by 1 base, with 10 bases between. Germline loops: CDR1 MNHEY, CDR2 SVGAGI. The CDR3 covers 14 residues. The CDR3 coding sequence is TGTGCCAGCAGGCCCCCAGGAAGCAATCAGCCCCAGCATTTT. Its protein is CASRPPGSNQPQHF.

This clonotype was detected a few times. The chain uses TRBV20-1 and TRBJ2-2, with 7 bases that match TRBD1. The CDR3 is 16 residues long. Germline CDR1 and CDR2: DFQATT and SNEGSKA (reference sequence). The V segment lost 3 bases and the J segment 6 bases; nucleotides outside the gene matches: 13. DNA for the CDR3: TGCAGTGCTAGGGCCCCGGGACAGTCAGTCGCCGGGGAGCTGTTTTTT. It encodes CSARAPGQSVAGELFF.

The rearrangement joins TRBV19 to TRBJ1-5; D is undetermined. Trimming shortened V by 8 bases and J by 5 bases, and 10 bases separated the two germline ends. Germline CDR1 and CDR2: LNHDA and SQIVND (reference sequence). This CDR3 is built from 12 residues. The CDR3 region has the DNA TGTGCCAGTCAGGACCCCGATCAGCCCCAGCATTTT. This sequence encodes CASQDPDQPQHF. Full variable domain (missing parts from reference TRBV19 and TRBJ1-5): DGGITQSPKYLFRKEGQNVTLSCEQNLNHDAMYWYRQDPGQGLRLIYYSQIVNDFQKGDIAEGYSVSREKKESFPLTVTSAQKNPTAFYLCASQDPDQPQHFGDGTRLSIL.

The chain links TRBV9 to TRBJ2-1; D is ambiguous. With 1 base removed from V and 10 bases from J, the gap between germline ends came to 9 bases. Germline assignment: CDR1 SGDLS and CDR2 YYNGEE. CDR3 length: 12 amino acids. As DNA, the CDR3 is TGTGCCAGCAGCGTAACTCCGCCGGAGCAGTTCTTC. Translating gives CASSVTPPEQFF. The variable domain in full, completed from reference TRBV9 and TRBJ2-1, reads DSGVTQTPKHLITATGQRVTLRCSPRSGDLSVYWYQQSLDQGLQFLIQYYNGEERAKGNILERFSAQQFPDLHSELNLSSLELGDSALYFCASSVTPPEQFFGPGTRLTVL.

This clonotype was observed a few times. The J gene is TRBJ1-5, the V gene TRBV6-6; D is perhaps TRBD1 (6 bases). V lost 3 bases to trimming and J lost 4 bases, with 7 bases between them. Germline CDR1 is MNHNY and CDR2 is SVGAGI (reference sequence). The CDR3 is made up of 13 amino acids. DNA for the CDR3: TGTGCCAGCAGTTATAGGGGGAATCAGCCCCAGCATTTT. It specifies CASSYRGNQPQHF.

This clonotype was recorded many times. This sequence joins TRBV7-9 and TRBJ2-6; 7 bases match TRBD1. The CDR3 runs 17 residues. With 6 bases clipped from V and 0 bases from J, the junction kept 8 bases outside the gene matches. CDR1 is SEHNR, CDR2 FQNEAQ, per germline (reference sequence). In DNA form, the CDR3 reads TGTGCCAGCAGTATCCCGGGACAGTCCTCTGGGGCCAACGTCCTGACTTTC. Protein product: CASSIPGQSSGANVLTF.

This clonotype has only a few counts. The rearrangement links TRBV28 to TRBJ2-1; 9 bases are a match to TRBD1. V was clipped by 8 bases and J by 6 bases; unmatched bases: 11. The germline gives CDR1 MDHEN, CDR2 SYDVKM. The CDR3 has 15 amino acids. In nucleotides, the CDR3 is TGTGCCAGCGCTCACCCCGGGACAGGGTCCAATGAGCAGTTCTTC. This sequence encodes CASAHPGTGSNEQFF.

This clonotype has just a few counts. The chain has TRBV7-6 and TRBJ2-3; 11 bases are shared with TRBD2. Germline assignment: CDR1 SGHVS and CDR2 FNYEAQ. The junction had 19 bases not matched to a gene; V was cut back by 3 bases and J by 5 bases. There are 20 residues in the CDR3. The CDR3 sequence: CASSLFVMLTSGKWGDTQYF. The CDR3 nucleotides are TGTGCCAGCAGCTTGTTCGTAATGCTGACTAGCGGGAAATGGGGAGATACGCAGTATTTT.

The chain combines TRBV6-6 with TRBJ2-1; the D gene could be TRBD1 or TRBD2 (5 bases each). Germline V gives CDR1 MNHNY, CDR2 SVGAGI (reference sequence). Trimming cost V 6 bases and J 13 bases, with 13 bases left between them. The CDR3 runs to 11 residues. In nucleotides, the CDR3 is TGTGCCAGCAGACTACAGGAGGCTCAGTTCTTC. Translating gives CASRLQEAQFF.

The genes are TRBV7-2 and TRBJ1-5, with D unclear. The ends were cut back, 5 bases at V and 4 bases at J, with 15 bases in the middle. The germline V gene encodes CDR1 SGHTA and CDR2 FQGNSA. The CDR3 sequence is 15 residues long. Here the CDR3 reads CASSRHQDENQPQHF. CDR3 DNA sequence: TGTGCCAGCAGCCGTCACCAGGACGAAAATCAGCCCCAGCATTTT. Looking up the rest from reference TRBV7-2 and TRBJ1-5 gives the full variable domain: GAGVSQSPSNKVTEKGKDVELRCDPISGHTALYWYRQSLGQGLEFLIYFQGNSAPDKSGLPSDRFSAERTGGSVSTLTIQRTQQEDSAVYLCASSRHQDENQPQHFGDGTRLSIL.